This TCR beta chain was retrieved from a study of blood T cell repertoires in COVID-19. Clones were read by immunoSEQ multiplex PCR, and TCRdb kept only the in-frame ones, dropping some. The profile shows 20,000 to 25,000 clones, about 88% of them singletons. This CDR3 has 15 residues. V dropped 5 bases and J dropped 5; count of bases not matched to a gene: 11. From germline, CDR1 is MNHNY and CDR2 SVGAGI (reference sequence). The sample taken for sequencing was peripheral blood. This sequence originates from a human donor with acute or convalescent COVID-19. The donor label of this sample is uncertain. This chain uses TRBV6-6 with TRBJ2-7; the match to TRBD1 covers 8 bases. The CDR3 spells CASSPAGQGAHEQYF. CDR3 nucleotide sequence: TGTGCCAGCAGTCCTGCGGGGCAGGGGGCCCACGAGCAGTACTTC.